The 10 T cell receptor beta chains in this list originate from one sample, sequenced in a study of shared clonotypes between healthy human individuals. Libraries were prepared by immunoSEQ multiplex PCR; TCRdb keeps only in-frame clonotypes and omits some of them. The sample includes under 600,000 clones, 98% seen only once; the top ten take 0.3%. Positively selected for CCR7, the CD45RO-negative cells used as naive CD8 cells excluded terminally differentiated effector memory CD45RA+ cells. The sample taken for sequencing was naive CD8+ T cells sorted from blood. These receptors came from a man under 40 in good health.

The V and J genes are TRBV4-1 and TRBJ2-7; D unresolved. Germline assignment: CDR1 MGHRA and CDR2 YSYEKL. Trimming cost V 0 bases and J 3 bases, with 6 bases left between them. This CDR3 is built from 13 residues. CDR3 protein: CASSQDHYYEQYF. The CDR3 DNA follows: TGCGCCAGCAGCCAAGACCACTACTACGAGCAGTACTTC.

The J gene is TRBJ2-1, the V gene TRBV9, with D tentatively TRBD1 or TRBD2 (6 bases each). Deletions cut 0 bases from V and 4 bases from J, with 17 bases between. There are 17 residues in the CDR3. The germline gives CDR1 SGDLS, CDR2 YYNGEE. In nucleotides, the CDR3 is TGTGCCAGCAGCGTAGCTGAGCGGCGGGACACTTACAATGAGCAGTTCTTC. It is translated as CASSVAERRDTYNEQFF.

The J gene is TRBJ2-7, the V gene TRBV6-1; TRBD1 aligns across 7 bases. This CDR3 is 14 amino acids long. V dropped 8 bases and J dropped 4; count of bases not matched to a gene: 11. In germline, CDR1 is MNHNS, CDR2 SASEGT. CDR3 loop: CASFDRAGGYEQYF. CDR3 DNA sequence: TGTGCCAGCTTCGACAGGGCCGGTGGATACGAGCAGTACTTC.

The rearrangement joins TRBV4-1 to TRBJ2-7; TRBD2 agrees at 13 bases. Germline V gene data show CDR1 as MGHRA and CDR2 as YSYEKL. V trimming: 4 bases; J trimming: 5 bases; junction bases outside the gene matches: 17. The CDR3 extends over 19 amino acids. CDR3 protein: CASSLRPGTSGTSKDEQYF. The CDR3 nucleotides read TGCGCCAGCAGCCTACGTCCCGGGACTAGCGGGACTTCGAAGGACGAGCAGTACTTC.

J is TRBJ2-6 and V is TRBV2; 8 nucleotides match TRBD1. CDR3 size: 17 residues. Germline CDR1 SNHLY, CDR2 FYNNEI. V shed 7 bases and J 0 bases; nucleotides not matched to a gene: 8. The CDR3 spells CASMDRDLTSGANVLTF. The CDR3 region has the DNA TGTGCCAGCATGGACAGGGACCTCACCTCTGGGGCCAACGTCCTGACTTTC.

The chain carries TRBV2 and TRBJ2-7, with TRBD1 identical over 9 bases. Germline assignment: CDR1 SNHLY and CDR2 FYNNEI. Trimming removed 0 bases from V and 0 bases from J; junction bases left unmatched: 6. CDR3 size: 17 residues. CDR3 amino acids: CASSEALQGANSYEQYF. The CDR3 coding sequence is TGTGCCAGCAGTGAAGCGCTACAGGGGGCAAACTCCTACGAGCAGTACTTC.

The chain uses TRBV7-8 and TRBJ2-3, with D possibly matching TRBD2 (5 bases). Trimming pared 1 base from V and 0 bases from J, leaving 8 bases between. CDR3 size: 15 residues. Germline V gene data show CDR1 as SGHVS and CDR2 as FQNEAQ. CDR3 in amino acids: CASSLESGSTDTQYF. DNA for the CDR3: TGTGCCAGCAGCTTAGAAAGCGGAAGCACAGATACGCAGTATTTT.

This sequence joins TRBV27 and TRBJ2-7; 7 bases map to TRBD1. The germline V gene encodes CDR1 MNHEY and CDR2 SMNVEV (reference sequence). The V gene end was trimmed by 4 bases and the J gene end by 2 bases; junction bases not matched to a gene: 5. The CDR3 is 14 amino acids. The CDR3 sequence: CASSYWDSTYEQYF. CDR3 DNA: TGTGCCAGCAGTTATTGGGACAGCACCTACGAGCAGTACTTC.

In this sample, this clone turned up once. The chain employs TRBV9 and TRBJ2-5; TRBD1 is a possible D gene (5 bases). Germline V gives CDR1 SGDLS, CDR2 YYNGEE. The CDR3 covers 15 residues. The V gene lost 0 bases and the J gene lost 2 bases, with 11 bases spanning the gap. CDR3 residues: CASSVGGYSQETQYF. The CDR3 DNA follows: TGTGCCAGCAGCGTAGGGGGCTATTCTCAAGAGACCCAGTACTTC. Full variable domain (remainder filled in from reference TRBV9 and TRBJ2-5): DSGVTQTPKHLITATGQRVTLRCSPRSGDLSVYWYQQSLDQGLQFLIQYYNGEERAKGNILERFSAQQFPDLHSELNLSSLELGDSALYFCASSVGGYSQETQYFGPGTRLLVL.

The rearrangement uses TRBV7-8 and TRBJ2-7; D might be TRBD1 (6 bases). Germline V gene lookup returns CDR1 SGHVS and CDR2 FQNEAQ. The CDR3 spans 16 residues. V was pared by 5 bases and J by 1 base, with 18 bases between. In DNA, the CDR3 is TGTGCCAGCAGCATTAACCCGGACAGACCATCCTACGAGCAGTACTTC. Its protein is CASSINPDRPSYEQYF.